This T cell receptor beta chain was identified in a study of Graves' ophthalmopathy and Graves' hyperthyroidism. Background on the study: Absence of ophthalmopathy within 18 months of follow-up defined stable hyperthyroidism.

The authors amplified TCR beta CDR3 regions, and they did so from RNA transcripts for repertoire sequencing. In the first round, RT-PCR was carried out with HTBI primers, and a multiplex PCR formed the second round. MiXCR was run by TCRdb on the multiplex PCR reads, yielding one entry per CDR3 protein. The table records 1 million to 1.3 million distinct CDR3 sequences, around a third of them present only once. Each diagnosis was determined on the basis of clinical symptoms, serum thyroxine, TRAb, thyroid ultrasound and orbital computed tomography. CDR3 length: 13 residues. Trimming stripped 10 bases from V and 0 bases from J, with 13 bases between. The germline V gene encodes CDR1 ENHRY and CDR2 SYGVKD.

The sample taken for sequencing was peripheral blood or thyroid tissue (not recorded which). The origin of this receptor is an adult man with Graves' hyperthyroidism. The rearrangement uses TRBV10-3 and TRBJ2-7; a possible D gene is TRBD2 (5 bases). CDR3 residues: CASTGIISYEQYF. The CDR3 DNA is TGTGCCAGCACGGGGATTATCTCCTACGAGCAGTACTTC.